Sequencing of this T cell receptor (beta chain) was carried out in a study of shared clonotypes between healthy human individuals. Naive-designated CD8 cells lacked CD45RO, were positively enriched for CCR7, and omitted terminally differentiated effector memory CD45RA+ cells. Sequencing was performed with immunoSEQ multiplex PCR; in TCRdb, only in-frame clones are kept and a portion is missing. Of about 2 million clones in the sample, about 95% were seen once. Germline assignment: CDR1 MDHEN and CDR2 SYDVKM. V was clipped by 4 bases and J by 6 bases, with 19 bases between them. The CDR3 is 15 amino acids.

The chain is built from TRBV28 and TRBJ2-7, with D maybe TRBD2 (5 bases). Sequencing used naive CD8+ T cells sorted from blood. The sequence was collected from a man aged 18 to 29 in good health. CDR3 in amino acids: CASSSRTAAPSEQYF. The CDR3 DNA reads TGTGCCAGCAGTTCCCGGACTGCGGCCCCTAGCGAGCAGTACTTC.